The 20 T cell receptor beta chains listed next were all sequenced from one sample in a study of CD8 T cells in ankylosing spondylitis. MiXCR, applied by TCRdb to the 5' RACE reads, yields one record per CDR3 protein. In the table there are around 120,000 distinct CDR3 sequences, approximately 15% of which are singletons. The sequenced material came from blood, either unsorted or a sorted T cell fraction (not recorded which). These receptors came from a female donor with ankylosing spondylitis or in good health (not recorded which).

This sequence joins TRBV30 and TRBJ1-6; D ambiguous. The CDR3 spans 13 residues. The ends were cut back, 3 bases at V and 6 bases at J, with 9 bases in the middle. CDR1 and CDR2 (germline): GTSNPN, SVGIG (reference sequence). CDR3: CAWSGRSNSPLHF. The CDR3 region has the DNA TGTGCCTGGAGCGGACGGAGTAATTCACCCCTCCACTTT. Supplemented by reference TRBV30 and TRBJ1-6, the full variable domain reads SQTIHQWPATLVQPVGSPLSLECTVEGTSNPNLYWYRQAAGRGLQLLFYSVGIGQISSEVPQNLSASRPQDRQFILSSKKLLLSDSGFYLCAWSGRSNSPLHFGNGTRLTVT.

A few counts support this clonotype. The chain couples TRBV30 to TRBJ2-7; possible D gene TRBD2, 5 bases. V lost 2 bases to trimming and J lost 4 bases, with 12 bases between them. Germline V gene sequence: CDR1 GTSNPN, CDR2 SVGIG (reference sequence). The CDR3 is made up of 13 amino acids. This CDR3 is CAWSSGELYEQYF. CDR3 sequence (DNA): TGTGCCTGGAGTTCCGGGGAATTGTACGAGCAGTACTTC.

This rearrangement joins TRBV23-1 to TRBJ1-1; D is ambiguous. TRBV23-1 has ORF status, its function being uncertain. The CDR3 spans 13 residues. Trimming pared 11 bases from V and 11 bases from J, leaving 24 bases between. CDR3 DNA sequence: TGCGCCCGTTCTAAAAGACTTGCCGCGGGCGCTTTCTTT. Residues: CARSKRLAAGAFF.

The V and J genes are TRBV20-1 and TRBJ2-4; a weak D match, TRBD1 (6 bases). V was trimmed by 2 bases and J by 0 bases, leaving 23 bases between them. CDR3 length: 19 amino acids. In germline, CDR1 is DFQATT, CDR2 SNEGSKA (reference sequence). The CDR3 DNA reads TGCAGTGCTAGAATATCCGGGGACACCAGTCTACTAGCCAAAAACATTCAGTACTTC. It codes for CSARISGDTSLLAKNIQYF.

Remarks on this clonotype: At one of its ends the junction is not consistent with the germline gene, which may arise from a read error. The chain has TRBV9 and TRBJ2-1; D gene ambiguous. The CDR3 length is 13 residues. Looked up from germline, CDR1 is SGDLS and CDR2 is YYNGEE. CDR3 in DNA: TGTGCCAGCAGCGTAGGAGGATACAATGACCAGTTCTTC. Encoded protein: CASSVGGYNDQFF.

At least ten counts were recorded for this clonotype. The V gene is TRBV5-1, the J gene TRBJ2-1, with D uncertain. Germline values: CDR1 SGHRS, CDR2 YFSETQ. There are 13 residues in the CDR3. The V end lost 0 bases, the J end lost 5 bases, and 6 bases lay between the germline ends. As DNA, the CDR3 is TGCGCCAGCAGCTTGGCGCTTAACAATGAGCAGTTCTTC. Residues: CASSLALNNEQFF.

This clonotype was seen many times. The chain recombines TRBV5-1 with TRBJ1-1; possible D gene TRBD1, 5 bases. Germline V CDR1 and CDR2: SGHRS, YFSETQ. V dropped 0 bases and J dropped 3 bases, with 9 bases sitting between them. The CDR3 consists of 14 residues. The CDR3 DNA reads TGCGCCAGCAGCTTGGAATCAGGGTACACTGAAGCTTTCTTT. This sequence encodes CASSLESGYTEAFF. Supplemented by reference TRBV5-1 and TRBJ1-1, the full variable domain reads KAGVTQTPRYLIKTRGQQVTLSCSPISGHRSVSWYQQTPGQGLQFLFEYFSETQRNKGNFPGRFSGRQFSNSRSEMNVSTLELGDSALYLCASSLESGYTEAFFGQGTRLTVV.

This clonotype was recorded many times. The CDR3 reads CASSAFGPYNEQFF. The CDR3 coding sequence is TGTGCCAGCAGTGCCTTCGGGCCGTACAATGAGCAGTTCTTC. V gene TRBV6-1 combines with J gene TRBJ2-1; no clear D. CDR1 is MNHNS and CDR2 is SASEGT in the germline V gene. The CDR3 totals 14 residues. V was trimmed by 4 bases and J by 4 bases, leaving 11 bases between them.

The chain joins TRBV20-1 to TRBJ2-1; 10 bases fit TRBD2. The CDR3 has 16 residues. V was clipped by 3 bases and J by 0 bases; unmatched bases: 5. CDR1 is DFQATT and CDR2 is SNEGSKA in the germline V gene (reference sequence). CDR3 residues: CSARGTSVSSYNEQFF. DNA for the CDR3: TGCAGTGCTAGGGGGACTAGCGTTAGCTCCTACAATGAGCAGTTCTTC.

The J gene is TRBJ2-2, the V gene TRBV7-3, with D tentatively TRBD2 (6 bases). The V end was cut by 3 bases, the J end by 6 bases, with 8 bases between. Germline assignment: CDR1 SGHTA and CDR2 FQGTGA. The CDR3 contains 13 residues. This chain's CDR3 is CASSLTSPGELFF. Here the CDR3 DNA reads TGTGCCAGCAGCTTGACTAGTCCCGGGGAGCTGTTTTTT.

This clonotype has at least ten counts. The chain links TRBV5-1 to TRBJ1-6; D call uncertain. Trimming cost V 0 bases and J 8 bases, with 9 bases left between them. This CDR3 contains 14 residues. Germline values: CDR1 SGHRS, CDR2 YFSETQ. CDR3 nucleotides: TGCGCCAGCAGCTTGGCTTGGGGAGATTCACCCCTCCACTTT. This sequence encodes CASSLAWGDSPLHF.

Concerning this clonotype itself: Just one base apart from a much larger clone, this may be a read error. The chain employs TRBV7-9 and TRBJ1-1; 8 bases are a match to TRBD1. The CDR3 sequence is 16 residues long. Looked up from germline, CDR1 is SEHNR and CDR2 is FQNEAQ (reference sequence). The CDR3 sequence is CASSLRTGSMNTKAFF. DNA for the CDR3: TGTGCCAGCAGCCTGCGGACAGGGTCGATGAACACTAAAGCTTTCTTT.

The CDR3 DNA reads TGTACCAGCAGCTTAGATCCAGGCACAGATACGCAGTATTTT. Translating gives CTSSLDPGTDTQYF. The V call is TRBV7-2, the J call TRBJ2-3; D uncertain. V was pared by 1 base and J by 1 base, with 6 bases between. Germline values: CDR1 SGHTA, CDR2 FQGNSA. The CDR3 sequence is 14 residues long.

The sample holds a few counts of this clonotype. This sequence joins TRBV24-1 and TRBJ2-2; a possible D gene is TRBD2 (5 bases). The CDR3 covers 12 residues. With 9 bases removed from V and 7 bases from J, the gap between germline ends came to 11 bases. The germline V gene has CDR1 KGHDR and CDR2 SFDVKD. The CDR3 bases are TGTGCCACCGCTATCCGGGACGGGGAGCTGTTTTTT. This translates into CATAIRDGELFF.

Turning to this clonotype: Given a much more abundant clone one base away, this may be a read error. The gene calls are TRBV20-1 and TRBJ1-5; D is unresolved. Trimming shortened V by 6 bases and J by 4 bases, and 10 bases separated the two germline ends. The CDR3 consists of 12 residues. Germline loops: CDR1 DFQATT, CDR2 SNEGSKA (reference sequence). The CDR3 here is CSASHTNQPQHF. Written as DNA, the CDR3 is TGCAGTGCCTCCCATACAAATCAGCCCCAGCATTTT.

This clonotype was recorded a few times. As DNA, the CDR3 is TGCGCCAGCAGCACTGGACCGAAAGAGACCCAGTACTTC. It encodes CASSTGPKETQYF. This chain uses TRBV5-1 with TRBJ2-5; unclear D gene. Germline values: CDR1 SGHRS, CDR2 YFSETQ. The V end lost 4 bases, the J end lost 3 bases, and 10 bases lay between the germline ends. CDR3 length equals 13 residues.

As to this clonotype: Just one base apart from a much larger clone, this may be a read error. The rearrangement uses TRBV29-1 and TRBJ2-5; D remains unclear. V was pared by 6 bases and J by 5 bases, with 10 bases between. The germline V gene encodes CDR1 SQVTM and CDR2 ANQGSEA. The CDR3 runs 11 residues. CDR3 sequence (DNA): TGCAGCGTCCATCTCCTGGAGACCCAGTACTTC. Its translation is CSVHLLETQYF.

This sequence joins TRBV7-2 and TRBJ2-5; either TRBD1 or TRBD2 may fit D (5 bases each). With 6 bases removed from V and 6 bases from J, the gap between germline ends came to 17 bases. The germline gives CDR1 SGHTA, CDR2 FQGNSA. The length of the CDR3 is 14 residues. CDR3 in DNA: TGTGCCAGCAGTCTAGCTAGGGACGGGAAGACCCAGTACTTC. Its protein is CASSLARDGKTQYF.

This clonotype was counted between two and nine times. V is TRBV7-6 and J is TRBJ2-3, with 9 bases that match TRBD2. V lost 1 base, J lost 4 bases, and 3 bases stayed unmatched. Germline-derived CDR1 and CDR2 are SGHVS and FNYEAQ. CDR3 size: 15 residues. DNA of the CDR3: TGTGCCAGCAGCTTAGGTTCTAGCGGGGCAGATACGCAGTATTTT. Protein: CASSLGSSGADTQYF.

The chain couples TRBV11-2 to TRBJ2-3; 7 bases are shared with TRBD2. CDR1 SGHAT and CDR2 FQNNGV come from the germline V gene. CDR3 length equals 17 residues. V lost 5 bases and J lost 0; bases outside the gene matches: 11. In nucleotides, the CDR3 is TGTGCCAGCAGCCTAGCCGGGGGGTTGACTAGCACAGATACGCAGTATTTT. It encodes CASSLAGGLTSTDTQYF.